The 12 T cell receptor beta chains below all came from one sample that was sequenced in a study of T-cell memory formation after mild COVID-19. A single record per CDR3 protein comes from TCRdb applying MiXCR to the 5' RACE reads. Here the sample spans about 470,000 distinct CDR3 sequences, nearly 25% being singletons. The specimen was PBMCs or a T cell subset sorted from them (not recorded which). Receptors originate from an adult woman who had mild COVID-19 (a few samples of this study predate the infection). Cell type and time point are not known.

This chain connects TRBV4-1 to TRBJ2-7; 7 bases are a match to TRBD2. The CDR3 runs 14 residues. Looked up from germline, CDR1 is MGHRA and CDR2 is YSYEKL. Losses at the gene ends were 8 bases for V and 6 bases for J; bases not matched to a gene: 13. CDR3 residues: CASAGEGVGSEQYF. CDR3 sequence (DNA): TGCGCCAGCGCGGGGGAGGGAGTAGGGTCCGAGCAGTACTTC.

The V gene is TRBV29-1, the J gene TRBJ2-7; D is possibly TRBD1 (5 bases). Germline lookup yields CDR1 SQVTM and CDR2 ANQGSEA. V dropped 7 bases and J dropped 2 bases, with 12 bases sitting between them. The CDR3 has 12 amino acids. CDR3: CSATTDTYEQYF. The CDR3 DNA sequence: TGCAGCGCGACGACGGACACCTACGAGCAGTACTTC.

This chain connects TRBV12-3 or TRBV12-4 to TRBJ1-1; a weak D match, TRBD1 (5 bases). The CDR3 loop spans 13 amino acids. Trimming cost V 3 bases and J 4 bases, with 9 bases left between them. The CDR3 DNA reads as TGTGCCAGCAGTTTCCTAGGGGCCACTGAAGCTTTCTTT. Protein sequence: CASSFLGATEAFF.

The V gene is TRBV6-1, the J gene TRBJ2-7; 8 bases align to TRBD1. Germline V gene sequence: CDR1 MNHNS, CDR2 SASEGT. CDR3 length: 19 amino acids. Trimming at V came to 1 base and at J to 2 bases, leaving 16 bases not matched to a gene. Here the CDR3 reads CASSEGFEDRAIFTYEQYF. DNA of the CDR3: TGTGCCAGCAGTGAAGGGTTTGAGGACAGGGCAATTTTCACCTACGAGCAGTACTTC.

Here the CDR3 DNA reads TGCGCCAGCAGTCGAAGCGGGAGGAGTGAAGATACGCAGTATTTT. The encoded protein is CASSRSGRSEDTQYF. The rearrangement links TRBV5-1 to TRBJ2-3; 9 bases line up with TRBD2. Per germline, CDR1 SGHRS and CDR2 YFSETQ. This CDR3 has 15 residues. Losses at the gene ends were 5 bases for V and 5 bases for J; bases not matched to a gene: 9.

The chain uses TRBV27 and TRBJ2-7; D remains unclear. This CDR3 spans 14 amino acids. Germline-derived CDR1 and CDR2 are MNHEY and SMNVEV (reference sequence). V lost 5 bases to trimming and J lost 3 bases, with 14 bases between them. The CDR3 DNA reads TGTGCCAGCAGTAAAGAGGCTTGGGGCTACGAGCAGTACTTC. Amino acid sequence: CASSKEAWGYEQYF.

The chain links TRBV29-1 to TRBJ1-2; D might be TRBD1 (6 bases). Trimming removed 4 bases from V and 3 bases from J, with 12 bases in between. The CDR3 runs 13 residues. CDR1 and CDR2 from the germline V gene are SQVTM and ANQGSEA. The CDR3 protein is CSVATGSDYGYTF. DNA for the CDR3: TGCAGCGTTGCAACAGGGTCAGACTATGGCTACACCTTC.

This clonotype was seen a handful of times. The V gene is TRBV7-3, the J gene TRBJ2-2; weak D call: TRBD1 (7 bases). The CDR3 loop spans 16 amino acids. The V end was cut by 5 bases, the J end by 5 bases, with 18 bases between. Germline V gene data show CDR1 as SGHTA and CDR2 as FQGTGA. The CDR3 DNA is TGTGCCAGCAGCCCCCTCAGGGGGGCCGGGACCGGGGAGCTGTTTTTT. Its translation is CASSPLRGAGTGELFF.

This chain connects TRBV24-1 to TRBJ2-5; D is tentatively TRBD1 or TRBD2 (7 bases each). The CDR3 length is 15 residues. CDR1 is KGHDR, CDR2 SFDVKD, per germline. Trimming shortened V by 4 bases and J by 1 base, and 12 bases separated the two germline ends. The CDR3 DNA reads TGTGCCACCAGTGAACCAGGGGGGGGCCAAGAGACCCAGTACTTC. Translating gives CATSEPGGGQETQYF.

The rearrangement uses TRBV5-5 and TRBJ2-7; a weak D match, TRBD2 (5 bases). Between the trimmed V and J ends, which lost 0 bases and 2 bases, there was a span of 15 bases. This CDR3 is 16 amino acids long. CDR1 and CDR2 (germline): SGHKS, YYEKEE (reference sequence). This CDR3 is CASSLALGSGAYEQYF. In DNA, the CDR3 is TGTGCCAGCAGCTTGGCCCTGGGGAGTGGAGCCTACGAGCAGTACTTC.

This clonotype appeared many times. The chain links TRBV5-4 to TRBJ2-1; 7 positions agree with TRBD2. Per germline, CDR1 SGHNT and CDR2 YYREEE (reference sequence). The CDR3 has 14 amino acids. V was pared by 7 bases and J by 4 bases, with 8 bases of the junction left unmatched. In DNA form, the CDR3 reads TGTGCCAGCGTTAGGGAGGGGAGGTACAATGAGCAGTTCTTC. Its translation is CASVREGRYNEQFF.

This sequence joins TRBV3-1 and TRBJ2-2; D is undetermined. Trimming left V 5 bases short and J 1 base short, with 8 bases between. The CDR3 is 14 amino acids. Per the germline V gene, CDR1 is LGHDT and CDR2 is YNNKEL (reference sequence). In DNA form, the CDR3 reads TGTGCCAGCAGCTCATATCTGAACACCGGGGAGCTGTTTTTT. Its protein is CASSSYLNTGELFF.